This TCR beta chain was identified during a study of T cell repertoires in cytomegalovirus infection. General study results and limits: Across the ex vivo response, the dominant clonotypes were HLA-C-restricted CMV-specific TCR beta clonotypes.

This clonotype was picked up a small number of times. Its antigen remains unknown. The germline V gene has CDR1 ENHRY and CDR2 SYGVKD. The CDR3 spans 16 residues. The V segment lost 0 bases and the J segment 10 bases; nucleotides outside the gene matches: 12. TCRdb itself ran the reads through MiXCR, one entry per CDR3 protein. The sample has some 940,000 distinct CDR3 sequences, around 32% seen once. The sample here was cultured CD8+ T cells from PBMCs, taken from culture after CMV antigen stimulation. This receptor was obtained from a human donor in good health (CMV status not recorded). Some clones in this sample may be carry-over from other donors' samples. The J gene is TRBJ2-1, the V gene TRBV10-3; 7 bases match TRBD2. The chain's CDR3 is CAISESRAGLLGEQFF. DNA for the CDR3: TGTGCCATCAGTGAGTCTAGAGCGGGGCTATTAGGGGAGCAGTTCTTC.